This record concerns one TCR beta chain sequence. V was trimmed by 2 bases and J by 5 bases, leaving 6 bases between them. Germline-derived CDR1 and CDR2 are SNHLY and FYNNEI. The CDR3 totals 12 residues. This sample is drawn from a study of blood T cell repertoires in COVID-19. The data were produced by immunoSEQ multiplex PCR, yet TCRdb's version contains in-frame clones alone and is incomplete. The data contain 300,000 to 350,000 clones, more than 85% of them singletons. Sequences were obtained from PBMCs or T cells enriched from blood (not recorded which). This chain uses TRBV2 with TRBJ1-2; no clear D gene. The origin of this receptor is a woman in her 30s who had recovered from COVID-19. CDR3 sequence reads: CASSENGYGYTF. CDR3 coding DNA: TGTGCCAGCAGTGAAAACGGTTATGGCTACACCTTC. Drawing the rest from reference TRBV2 and TRBJ1-2, the complete variable domain is EPEVTQTPSHQVTQMGQEVILRCVPISNHLYFYWYRQILGQKVEFLVSFYNNEISEKSEIFDDQFSVERPDGSNFTLKIRSTKLEDSAMYFCASSENGYGYTFGSGTRLTVV.